One sample yielded the 3 T cell receptor beta chains listed below, sequenced in a study of T cells in tumors after PD-1 blockade. Assay: immunoSEQ multiplex PCR; the TCRdb copy retains only in-frame clones and omits some. The sample has 12,000 or so clones, roughly 63% seen once. This sample comprised tumor tissue, obtained before anti-PD-1 treatment. These receptors all come from a human donor with basal cell carcinoma.

The V and J genes are TRBV27 and TRBJ1-2; TRBD1 matches 8 bases. The CDR3 has 14 residues. V lost 6 bases and J lost 2; bases outside the gene matches: 5. The germline CDR1 and CDR2 sequences are MNHEY and SMNVEV (reference sequence). The chain's CDR3 is CASRGTGPNYGYTF. The CDR3 nucleotides read TGTGCCAGCAGGGGGACAGGCCCGAACTATGGCTACACCTTC.

This clone has a single count. The chain is built from TRBV5-6 and TRBJ2-7; D not certain. V gave up 0 bases and J gave up 6 bases, with 7 bases separating them. The CDR3 consists of 12 residues. The V gene's germline CDR1 is SGHDT and CDR2 YYEEEE. The CDR3 is CASSLGGFEQYF. CDR3 nucleotide sequence: TGTGCCAGCAGCTTGGGGGGTTTCGAGCAGTACTTC. Using reference TRBV5-6 and TRBJ2-7 for the parts outside the CDR3, the full variable domain is DAGVTQSPTHLIKTRGQQVTLRCSPKSGHDTVSWYQQALGQGPQFIFQYYEEEERQRGNFPDRFSGHQFPNYSSELNVNALLLGDSALYLCASSLGGFEQYFGPGTRLTVT.

This chain links TRBV9 with TRBJ2-5; D is unresolved. Germline assignment: CDR1 SGDLS and CDR2 YYNGEE. The CDR3 contains 14 residues. Trimming shortened V by 0 bases and J by 2 bases, and 8 bases separated the two germline ends. CDR3 bases: TGTGCCAGCAGCGTAGGCGTTATACAAGAGACCCAGTACTTC. It encodes CASSVGVIQETQYF. The full variable domain, in which reference TRBV9 and TRBJ2-5 provide the parts outside the CDR3, is DSGVTQTPKHLITATGQRVTLRCSPRSGDLSVYWYQQSLDQGLQFLIQYYNGEERAKGNILERFSAQQFPDLHSELNLSSLELGDSALYFCASSVGVIQETQYFGPGTRLLVL.